The 29 T cell receptor beta chains reported below all come from one sample, sequenced in a study of T-cell reconstitution after alpha-beta-depleted transplantation in children. This sample's TCRbeta library carried unique molecular identifier barcodes. MiXCR, applied by TCRdb to the PCR reads, yields one record per CDR3 protein. The top ten hold over 5% of the sample, which has roughly 200,000 distinct CDR3 sequences, under 9.5% seen once. The sequenced sample was PBMCs from the stem cell graft donor, obtained from the stem cell graft. The receptors here all came from a human donor who donated a stem cell graft to a child with acute lymphoblastic leukemia.

This clonotype was detected many times. The chain combines TRBV20-1 with TRBJ1-1; the D is unclear. CDR1 is DFQATT and CDR2 is SNEGSKA in the germline V gene (reference sequence). CDR3 size: 15 residues. The V end lost 1 base, the J end lost 5 bases, and 17 bases lay between the germline ends. CDR3 sequence reads: CSARAYPYGVTEAFF. The CDR3 nucleotides are TGCAGTGCTAGAGCCTATCCCTACGGGGTTACTGAAGCTTTCTTT.

The sample holds a few counts of this clonotype. V and J are TRBV6-2 or TRBV6-3 and TRBJ1-4; perhaps TRBD1 as D (5 bases). V lost 2 bases to trimming and J lost 6 bases, with 13 bases between them. Looked up from germline, CDR1 is MNHEY and CDR2 is SVGEGT. CDR3 length: 15 residues. The CDR3 here is CASSYAGLNHEKLFF. The DNA for the CDR3 is TGTGCCAGCAGTTACGCGGGACTGAACCATGAAAAACTGTTTTTT.

The chain uses TRBV2 and TRBJ2-1, with 10 bases identical to TRBD2. The CDR3 runs 15 residues. J lost 4 bases, V lost 6 bases, and 6 bases had no gene match. Germline V CDR1 and CDR2: SNHLY, FYNNEI. This CDR3 reads CASRRASGGYNEQFF. The CDR3 nucleotides read TGTGCCAGCAGAAGGGCTAGCGGGGGATACAATGAGCAGTTCTTC.

V gene TRBV12-3 or TRBV12-4 combines with J gene TRBJ1-2, with 9 bases identical to TRBD1. The V and J ends lost 8 bases and 8 bases, in that order; junction bases with no gene match: 12. The CDR3 runs to 14 residues. CDR3 sequence reads: CASSPGQGGRGYTF. The CDR3 bases are TGTGCCAGCTCGCCGGGACAGGGAGGTCGGGGCTACACCTTC.

The table lists this clonotype with a few counts. This sequence joins TRBV5-1 and TRBJ2-1, with 10 bases fitting TRBD2. Per germline, CDR1 SGHRS and CDR2 YFSETQ. CDR3 length: 15 residues. The V and J ends lost 5 bases and 7 bases, in that order; junction bases with no gene match: 9. The DNA of the CDR3 is TGCGCCAGCAGACTAAGCGGGGGGGCAGGAAATGAGCAGTTCTTC. Encoded protein: CASRLSGGAGNEQFF.

This chain links TRBV2 with TRBJ1-1; tentatively, D is TRBD1 (5 bases). Germline assignment: CDR1 SNHLY and CDR2 FYNNEI. With 2 bases removed from V and 1 base from J, the gap between germline ends came to 14 bases. CDR3 size: 16 residues. CDR3 in amino acids: CASSELRAGPNTEAFF. The DNA of the CDR3 is TGTGCCAGCAGTGAACTACGCGCAGGGCCGAACACTGAAGCTTTCTTT.

In its sample, this clonotype was seen a few times. The V gene is TRBV12-3 or TRBV12-4, the J gene TRBJ1-2; D remains ambiguous. The CDR3 loop spans 12 amino acids. The V end was cut by 3 bases, the J end by 8 bases, with 10 bases between. This CDR3 is CASSFGDGGYTF. CDR3 sequence (DNA): TGTGCCAGCAGTTTTGGAGACGGGGGCTACACCTTC.

Ten or more counts support this clonotype. V and J are TRBV6-5 and TRBJ1-2; D is possibly TRBD1 (6 bases). Germline-derived CDR1 and CDR2 are MNHEY and SVGAGI. CDR3 length: 14 amino acids. V dropped 5 bases and J dropped 8 bases, with 18 bases sitting between them. The chain's CDR3 is CASSRRNSGDGYTF. The CDR3 bases are TGTGCCAGCAGTAGACGTAATTCAGGGGACGGCTACACCTTC.

The sample holds a few counts of this clonotype. This chain connects TRBV20-1 to TRBJ2-2; TRBD2 aligns across 11 bases. Germline trimming cut 6 bases from V and 3 bases from J; bases unmatched to any gene: 9. Per germline, CDR1 DFQATT and CDR2 SNEGSKA (reference sequence). The CDR3 extends over 16 amino acids. In DNA form, the CDR3 reads TGCAGTGCACAAACATTAGCGGGGGGGTACACCGGGGAGCTGTTTTTT. Protein sequence: CSAQTLAGGYTGELFF.

The genes are TRBV7-2 and TRBJ1-5; D gene ambiguous. The CDR3 is 13 residues long. Looked up from germline, CDR1 is SGHTA and CDR2 is FQGNSA. Trimming removed 1 base from V and 8 bases from J, with 9 bases in between. The chain's CDR3 is CASSLENRKPQHF. The CDR3 region has the DNA TGTGCCAGCAGCTTAGAAAATAGGAAGCCCCAGCATTTT.

J is TRBJ2-7 and V is TRBV3-1, with 8 bases aligning to TRBD1. The CDR3 covers 15 residues. The ends lost 4 bases at V and 2 bases at J; junction bases unmatched: 7. Looked up from germline, CDR1 is LGHDT and CDR2 is YNNKEL (reference sequence). CDR3 sequence reads: CASSRDRGAPYEQYF. CDR3 bases: TGTGCCAGCAGCCGAGACAGGGGTGCCCCCTACGAGCAGTACTTC.

This sequence joins TRBV7-7 and TRBJ2-5, with D perhaps matching TRBD2 (5 bases). The CDR3 spans 13 residues. The germline V gene encodes CDR1 SSHAT and CDR2 FNYEAQ (reference sequence). Trimming left V 5 bases short and J 7 bases short, with 14 bases between. The CDR3 sequence: CASSARELGTQYF. The CDR3 region has the DNA TGTGCCAGCAGCGCCCGGGAACTCGGGACCCAGTACTTC.

This clonotype has just a few counts. The rearrangement uses TRBV9 and TRBJ2-3, with D tentatively TRBD1 (7 bases). This CDR3 has 16 residues. CDR1 and CDR2 from the germline V gene are SGDLS and YYNGEE. Trimming shortened V by 3 bases and J by 1 base, and 15 bases separated the two germline ends. The CDR3 sequence: CASSAQQGGGTDTQYF. CDR3 nucleotides: TGTGCCAGCAGCGCCCAGCAGGGGGGCGGCACAGATACGCAGTATTTT.

This clonotype was detected only a few times. The V gene is TRBV28, the J gene TRBJ1-1; TRBD1 might be the D (6 bases). Per germline, CDR1 MDHEN and CDR2 SYDVKM. V was clipped by 4 bases and J by 5 bases, with 17 bases between them. This CDR3 comprises 15 residues. This chain's CDR3 is CASSYTTGGRTEAFF. DNA of the CDR3: TGTGCCAGCAGTTACACGACAGGAGGGAGGACTGAAGCTTTCTTT. Drawing the rest from reference TRBV28 and TRBJ1-1, the complete variable domain is DVKVTQSSRYLVKRTGEKVFLECVQDMDHENMFWYRQDPGLGLRLIYFSYDVKMKEKGDIPEGYSVSREKKERFSLILESASTNQTSMYLCASSYTTGGRTEAFFGQGTRLTVV.

The chain joins TRBV6-2 or TRBV6-3 to TRBJ1-6, with TRBD1 matching over 11 bases. J was trimmed by 8 bases and V by 2 bases; bases with no gene match: 2. This CDR3 has 15 residues. Per germline, CDR1 MNHEY and CDR2 SVGEGT. The CDR3 reads CASSYGQGADSPLHF. The CDR3 coding sequence is TGTGCCAGCAGTTACGGACAGGGGGCGGATTCACCCCTCCACTTT.

V gene TRBV7-2 combines with J gene TRBJ1-2; perhaps TRBD1 as D (5 bases). The CDR3 consists of 14 residues. In germline, CDR1 is SGHTA, CDR2 FQGNSA. V was trimmed by 5 bases and J by 4 bases, leaving 14 bases between them. The DNA for the CDR3 is TGTGCCAGCAGCCCCCCGGGGGAAACCTATGGCTACACCTTC. As protein: CASSPPGETYGYTF.

This clonotype was observed many times. V and J are TRBV3-1 and TRBJ2-7; 7 bases align to TRBD1. CDR1 is LGHDT, CDR2 YNNKEL, per germline (reference sequence). The trim removed 1 base at V and 1 base at J, leaving 7 bases unmatched. The CDR3 length is 16 residues. CDR3 DNA: TGTGCCAGCAGCCAAGGATTAGGGGGCGCGTCCTACGAGCAGTACTTC. This sequence encodes CASSQGLGGASYEQYF.

This clonotype was seen more than once but under ten times. The V call is TRBV5-6, the J call TRBJ2-1, with TRBD2 as a possible D gene (5 bases). The V and J ends lost 4 bases and 1 base respectively, with 12 bases between them. The germline gives CDR1 SGHDT, CDR2 YYEEEE. The CDR3 covers 15 residues. The CDR3 reads CASSRGLRSYNEQFF. The CDR3 DNA sequence: TGTGCCAGCAGCCGAGGACTGCGTTCCTACAATGAGCAGTTCTTC.

This clonotype was found many times. V gene TRBV20-1 combines with J gene TRBJ2-1, with TRBD1 matching 7 bases. Germline V gene sequence: CDR1 DFQATT, CDR2 SNEGSKA (reference sequence). After removal of 0 bases from V and 6 bases from J, the junction contained 11 bases not matched to a gene. The CDR3 sequence is 16 residues long. CDR3 DNA sequence: TGCAGTGCTAGAGATCTCTGGCAGGGGGTTCCCAATGAGCAGTTCTTC. Its translation is CSARDLWQGVPNEQFF.

This clonotype occurred many times. V gene TRBV7-2 combines with J gene TRBJ2-7; the D gene is possibly TRBD2 (5 bases). The CDR3 spans 13 residues. Trimming removed 2 bases from V and 4 bases from J, with 9 bases in between. Per germline, CDR1 SGHTA and CDR2 FQGNSA. CDR3 in amino acids: CASSLIGGYEQYF. In nucleotides, the CDR3 is TGTGCCAGCAGCTTAATAGGAGGTTACGAGCAGTACTTC. Full variable domain (missing parts from reference TRBV7-2 and TRBJ2-7): GAGVSQSPSNKVTEKGKDVELRCDPISGHTALYWYRQSLGQGLEFLIYFQGNSAPDKSGLPSDRFSAERTGGSVSTLTIQRTQQEDSAVYLCASSLIGGYEQYFGPGTRLTVT.

This clonotype was recorded at least ten times. The chain uses TRBV7-9 and TRBJ2-5; tentatively, D is TRBD1 or TRBD2 (6 bases each). The CDR3 loop spans 15 amino acids. Germline CDR1 is SEHNR and CDR2 is FQNEAQ (reference sequence). V lost 1 base and J 4 bases, leaving 13 bases between the germline ends. The CDR3 is CASSLVGRGRETQYF. Written as DNA, the CDR3 is TGTGCCAGCAGCTTAGTAGGACGGGGGCGAGAGACCCAGTACTTC.

This clonotype was detected many times. The chain couples TRBV19 to TRBJ2-5; D call uncertain. The length of the CDR3 is 15 residues. Trimming cost V 2 bases and J 2 bases, with 12 bases left between them. Germline assignment: CDR1 LNHDA and CDR2 SQIVND (reference sequence). Here the CDR3 reads CASSIRGPAQETQYF. The CDR3 nucleotides read TGTGCCAGTAGTATACGAGGACCTGCTCAAGAGACCCAGTACTTC.

This clonotype has just a few counts. CDR3 loop: CASSLTRVGLNQPQHF. DNA for the CDR3: TGTGCCAGCAGCTTGACAAGGGTCGGACTTAATCAGCCCCAGCATTTT. The chain combines TRBV5-6 with TRBJ1-5; D ambiguous. The V end lost 1 base, the J end lost 4 bases, and 15 bases lay between the germline ends. Germline loops: CDR1 SGHDT, CDR2 YYEEEE. This CDR3 is 16 amino acids long.

This chain links TRBV7-6 with TRBJ2-1, with D perhaps being TRBD1 or TRBD2 (7 bases each). CDR1 and CDR2 from the germline V gene are SGHVS and FNYEAQ. V dropped 1 base and J dropped 9 bases, with 25 bases sitting between them. The CDR3 spans 18 residues. CDR3 DNA sequence: TGTGCCAGCAGCTTAGGTCGAGGGGGCTTCGATAGGGGGGGTGAGCAGTTCTTC. Encoded protein: CASSLGRGGFDRGGEQFF.

At least ten counts were recorded for this clonotype. This sequence joins TRBV5-1 and TRBJ2-4; TRBD2 matches 8 bases. The CDR3 is made up of 14 amino acids. The V gene's germline CDR1 is SGHRS and CDR2 YFSETQ. The J segment lost 7 bases and the V segment lost 4 bases, leaving 7 bases of the junction unmatched. The CDR3 DNA follows: TGCGCCAGCAGCCTCGGGGGGGCGTCGAACATTCAGTACTTC. Amino acid sequence: CASSLGGASNIQYF.

This clonotype was seen a handful of times. Sequence at one end of the junction differs from germline and may be a read error. The gene calls are TRBV7-9 and TRBJ2-7, with D possibly TRBD2 on 5 matching bases. Germline CDR1 is SEHNR and CDR2 is FQNEAQ (reference sequence). The CDR3 is 14 residues long. In DNA form, the CDR3 reads TGTGCCAGCAGCCTAGCCGGGTCCTTCTACGAGCAGTACTTC. Encoded protein: CASSLAGSFYEQYF. Full variable domain (rest looked up from reference TRBV7-9 and TRBJ2-7): DTGVSQNPRHKITKRGQNVTFRCDPISEHNRLYWYRQTLGQGPEFLTYFQNEAQLEKSRLLSDRFSAERPKGSFSTLEIQRTEQGDSAMYLCASSLAGSFYEQYFGPGTRLTVT.

This clonotype was recorded a few times. V gene TRBV7-2 combines with J gene TRBJ2-3, with D maybe TRBD2 (6 bases). The germline V and J ends were trimmed by 1 base and 0 bases, with 11 bases remaining between them. This CDR3 has 16 amino acids. CDR1 and CDR2 (germline): SGHTA, FQGNSA. CDR3 DNA sequence: TGTGCCAGCAGCTTAGGTGCGCGGGGTAGCACAGATACGCAGTATTTT. As protein: CASSLGARGSTDTQYF.

Many counts were recorded for this clonotype. This chain links TRBV5-1 with TRBJ2-3; D is unclear. The V end lost 0 bases, the J end lost 2 bases, and 4 bases lay between the germline ends. Germline CDR1 SGHRS, CDR2 YFSETQ. The CDR3 covers 13 residues. CDR3 amino acids: CASSLAVTDTQYF. The CDR3 bases are TGCGCCAGCAGCTTGGCCGTCACAGATACGCAGTATTTT.

In its sample, this clonotype was seen a few times. The rearrangement links TRBV11-2 to TRBJ2-3; D may be TRBD1 or TRBD2 (5 bases each). The V end lost 0 bases, the J end lost 3 bases, and 16 bases lay between the germline ends. The germline V gene has CDR1 SGHAT and CDR2 FQNNGV. The length of the CDR3 is 17 residues. CDR3 in DNA: TGTGCCAGCAGCTTAGAACTGGGGGAAAGGCTGACAGATACGCAGTATTTT. Translated, it gives CASSLELGERLTDTQYF.